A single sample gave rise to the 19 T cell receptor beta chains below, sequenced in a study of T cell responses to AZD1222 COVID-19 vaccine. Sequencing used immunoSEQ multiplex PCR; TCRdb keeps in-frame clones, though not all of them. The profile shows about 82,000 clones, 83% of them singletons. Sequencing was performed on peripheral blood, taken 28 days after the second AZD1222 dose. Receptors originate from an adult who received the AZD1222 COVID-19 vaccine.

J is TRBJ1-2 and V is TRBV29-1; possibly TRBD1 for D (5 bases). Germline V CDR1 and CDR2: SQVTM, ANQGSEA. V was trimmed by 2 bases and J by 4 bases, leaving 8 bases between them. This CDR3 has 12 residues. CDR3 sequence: CSVESGGYGYTF. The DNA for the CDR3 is TGCAGCGTTGAATCTGGGGGCTATGGCTACACCTTC.

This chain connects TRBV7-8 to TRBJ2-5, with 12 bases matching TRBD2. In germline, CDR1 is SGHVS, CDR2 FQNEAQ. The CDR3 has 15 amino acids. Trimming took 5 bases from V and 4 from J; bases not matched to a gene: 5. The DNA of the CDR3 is TGTGCCAGCAGCAGAGGACTAGCGGGACGAGAGACCCAGTACTTC. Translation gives CASSRGLAGRETQYF.

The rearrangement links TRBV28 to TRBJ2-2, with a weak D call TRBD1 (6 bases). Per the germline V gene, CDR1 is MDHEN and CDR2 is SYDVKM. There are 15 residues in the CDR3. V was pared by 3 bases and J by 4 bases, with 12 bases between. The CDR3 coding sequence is TGTGCCAGCAGTTTGGGGGCAGACAGCACCGGGGAGCTGTTTTTT. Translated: CASSLGADSTGELFF.

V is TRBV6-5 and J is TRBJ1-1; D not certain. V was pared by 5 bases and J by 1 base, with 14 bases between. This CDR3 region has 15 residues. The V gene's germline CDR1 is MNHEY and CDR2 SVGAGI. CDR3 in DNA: TGTGCCAGCAGTAGGGCGGGTTATCCGAACACTGAAGCTTTCTTT. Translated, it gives CASSRAGYPNTEAFF.

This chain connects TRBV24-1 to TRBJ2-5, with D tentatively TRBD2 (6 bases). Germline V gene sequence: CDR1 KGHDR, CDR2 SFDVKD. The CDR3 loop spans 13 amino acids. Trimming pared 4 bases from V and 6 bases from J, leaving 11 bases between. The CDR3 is CATSEYREKTQYF. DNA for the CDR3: TGTGCCACCAGTGAGTATCGGGAGAAGACCCAGTACTTC.

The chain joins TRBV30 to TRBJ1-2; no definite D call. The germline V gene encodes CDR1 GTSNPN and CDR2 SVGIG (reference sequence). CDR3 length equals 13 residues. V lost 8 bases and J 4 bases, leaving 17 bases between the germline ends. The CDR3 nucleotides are TGTGCCCAGCTAGCTCTCCCAGCCTATGGCTACACCTTC. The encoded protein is CAQLALPAYGYTF.

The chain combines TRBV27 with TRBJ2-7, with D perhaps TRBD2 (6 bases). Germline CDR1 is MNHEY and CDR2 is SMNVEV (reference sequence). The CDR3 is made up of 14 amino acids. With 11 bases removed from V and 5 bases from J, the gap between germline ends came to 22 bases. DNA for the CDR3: TGTGCCTCGCGGGGCCTAGCGAAGTTCCACGAGCAGTACTTC. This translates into CASRGLAKFHEQYF.

DNA for the CDR3: TGTGCCAGCAGCCGGCGGGAAGAGGCCGTAGGCTACACCTTC. It specifies CASSRREEAVGYTF. V and J are TRBV27 and TRBJ1-2; no clear D gene. This CDR3 contains 14 residues. V lost 6 bases and J lost 8, with 19 bases in between. The germline gives CDR1 MNHEY, CDR2 SMNVEV (reference sequence).

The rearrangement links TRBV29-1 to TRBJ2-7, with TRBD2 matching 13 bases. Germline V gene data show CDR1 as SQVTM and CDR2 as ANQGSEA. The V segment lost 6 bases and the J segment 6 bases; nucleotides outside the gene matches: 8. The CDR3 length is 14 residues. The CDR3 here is CSVETSGRAGEQYF. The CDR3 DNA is TGCAGCGTCGAAACTAGCGGGAGGGCCGGCGAGCAGTACTTC.

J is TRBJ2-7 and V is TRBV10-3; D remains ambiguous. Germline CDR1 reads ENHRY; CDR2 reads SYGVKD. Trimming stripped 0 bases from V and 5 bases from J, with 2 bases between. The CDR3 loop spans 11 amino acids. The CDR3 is CAISESHEQYF. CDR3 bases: TGTGCCATCAGTGAGTCCCACGAGCAGTACTTC.

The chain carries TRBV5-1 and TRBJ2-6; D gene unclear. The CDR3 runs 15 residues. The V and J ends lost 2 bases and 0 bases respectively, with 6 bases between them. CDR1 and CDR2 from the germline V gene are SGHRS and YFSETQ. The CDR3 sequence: CASSFRPSGANVLTF. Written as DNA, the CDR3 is TGCGCCAGCAGCTTTCGCCCCTCTGGGGCCAACGTCCTGACTTTC. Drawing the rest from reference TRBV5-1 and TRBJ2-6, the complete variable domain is KAGVTQTPRYLIKTRGQQVTLSCSPISGHRSVSWYQQTPGQGLQFLFEYFSETQRNKGNFPGRFSGRQFSNSRSEMNVSTLELGDSALYLCASSFRPSGANVLTFGAGSRLTVL.

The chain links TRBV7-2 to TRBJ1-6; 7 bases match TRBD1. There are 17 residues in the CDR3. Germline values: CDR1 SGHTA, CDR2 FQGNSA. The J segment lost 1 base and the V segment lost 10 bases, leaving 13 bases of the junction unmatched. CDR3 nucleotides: TGTGCCATTTCGGTAGGGGGCGGGGGTTCCTATAATTCACCCCTCCACTTT. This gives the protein CAISVGGGGSYNSPLHF.

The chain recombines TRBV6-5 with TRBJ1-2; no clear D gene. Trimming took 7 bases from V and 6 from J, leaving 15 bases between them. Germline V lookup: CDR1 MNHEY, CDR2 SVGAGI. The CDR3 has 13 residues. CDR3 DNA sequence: TGTGCCAGCACCAACAGACGCGGAAATGGCTACACCTTC. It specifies CASTNRRGNGYTF.

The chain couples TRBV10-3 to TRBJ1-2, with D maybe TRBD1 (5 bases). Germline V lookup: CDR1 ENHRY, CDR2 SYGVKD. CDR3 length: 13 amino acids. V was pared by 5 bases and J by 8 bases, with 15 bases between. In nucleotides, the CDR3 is TGTGCCATCAGTCCGGGACCCCGGGAGGGCTACACCTTC. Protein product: CAISPGPREGYTF.

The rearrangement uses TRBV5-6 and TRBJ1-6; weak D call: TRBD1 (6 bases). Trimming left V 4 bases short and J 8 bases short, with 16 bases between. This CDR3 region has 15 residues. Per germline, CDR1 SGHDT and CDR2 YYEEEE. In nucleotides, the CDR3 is TGTGCCAGCAGCATACCGGGACACCAGGATTCACCCCTCCACTTT. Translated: CASSIPGHQDSPLHF.

The CDR3 region is CASSEQGEGSPLHF. CDR3 sequence (DNA): TGTGCCAGTAGTGAGCAAGGGGAAGGTTCACCCCTCCACTTT. The chain couples TRBV19 to TRBJ1-6; weak D call: TRBD1 (5 bases). The CDR3 is made up of 14 amino acids. Germline V gene sequence: CDR1 LNHDA, CDR2 SQIVND (reference sequence). Between the trimmed V and J ends, which lost 5 bases and 9 bases, there was a span of 14 bases.

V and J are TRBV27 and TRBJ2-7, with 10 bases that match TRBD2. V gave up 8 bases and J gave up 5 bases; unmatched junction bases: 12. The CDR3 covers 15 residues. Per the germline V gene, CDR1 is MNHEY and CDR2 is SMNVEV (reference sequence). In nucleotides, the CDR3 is TGTGCCAGCGGATGGAGCGGGAGGGCCCTGAACGAGCAGTACTTC. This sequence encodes CASGWSGRALNEQYF.

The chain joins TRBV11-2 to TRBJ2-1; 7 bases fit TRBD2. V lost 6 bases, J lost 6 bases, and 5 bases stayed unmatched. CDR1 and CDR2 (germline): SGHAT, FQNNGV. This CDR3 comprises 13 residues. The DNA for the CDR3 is TGTGCCAGCAGGGGGAGGGCCTTCAATGAGCAGTTCTTC. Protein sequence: CASRGRAFNEQFF. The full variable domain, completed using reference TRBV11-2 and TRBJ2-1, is EAGVAQSPRYKIIEKRQSVAFWCNPISGHATLYWYQQILGQGPKLLIQFQNNGVVDDSQLPKDRFSAERLKGVDSTLKIQPAKLEDSAVYLCASRGRAFNEQFFGPGTRLTVL.

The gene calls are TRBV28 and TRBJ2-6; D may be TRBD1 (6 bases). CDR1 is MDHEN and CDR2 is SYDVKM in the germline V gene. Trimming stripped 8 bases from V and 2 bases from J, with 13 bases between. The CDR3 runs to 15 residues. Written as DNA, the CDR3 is TGTGCCAGCGGCCCAGGGGAAGCTGGGGCCAACGTCCTGACTTTC. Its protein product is CASGPGEAGANVLTF. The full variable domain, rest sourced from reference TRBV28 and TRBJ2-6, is DVKVTQSSRYLVKRTGEKVFLECVQDMDHENMFWYRQDPGLGLRLIYFSYDVKMKEKGDIPEGYSVSREKKERFSLILESASTNQTSMYLCASGPGEAGANVLTFGAGSRLTVL.